Shown below are 13 T cell receptor beta chains from a single sample sequenced in a study of Graves' ophthalmopathy and Graves' hyperthyroidism. Amplification of TCR beta CDR3 regions used RNA transcripts. The first round was an RT-PCR with HTBI primers, and the second round was a multiplex PCR. TCRdb ran MiXCR on the multiplex PCR reads and lists one entry per CDR3 protein. Here the sample spans about 500,000 distinct CDR3 sequences, less than 45% being singletons. Sequenced sample: peripheral blood or thyroid tissue (not recorded which). The receptors stem from an adult man with Graves' hyperthyroidism.

This chain joins TRBV29-1 and TRBJ1-1; tentative D call: TRBD1 (6 bases). This CDR3 is built from 13 residues. Between the trimmed V and J ends, which lost 3 bases and 6 bases, there was a span of 14 bases. Germline lookup yields CDR1 SQVTM and CDR2 ANQGSEA. The CDR3: CSVEGSGAAEAFF. The CDR3 bases are TGCAGCGTTGAGGGCTCAGGGGCTGCTGAAGCTTTCTTT.

The J gene is TRBJ1-1, the V gene TRBV10-3; TRBD1 agrees at 9 bases. The CDR3 has 15 amino acids. Looked up from germline, CDR1 is ENHRY and CDR2 is SYGVKD. V lost 6 bases and J lost 4; bases outside the gene matches: 9. The CDR3 protein is CAIRRTKQGATEAFF. DNA of the CDR3: TGTGCCATCAGGAGAACAAAACAGGGGGCCACTGAAGCTTTCTTT.

This clonotype was observed once. The chain links TRBV7-2 to TRBJ2-2, with 7 nucleotides matching TRBD2. Germline CDR1 is SGHTA and CDR2 is FQGNSA. The CDR3 is made up of 14 amino acids. Trimming at V came to 4 bases and at J to 4 bases, leaving 3 bases not matched to a gene. CDR3 residues: CASSWTGGTGELFF. The DNA of the CDR3 is TGTGCCAGCAGCTGGACGGGAGGCACCGGGGAGCTGTTTTTT.

This clonotype was detected ten times or more. Here the CDR3 DNA reads TGTGCCATCAGTCCTACAGGGTCCGGGAACTATGGCTACACCTTC. Translation: CAISPTGSGNYGYTF. The genes are TRBV10-3 and TRBJ1-2; the D gene is possibly TRBD1 (6 bases). CDR3 length: 15 amino acids. V was shortened by 5 bases and J by 2 bases, with 15 bases between the two germline ends. From germline, CDR1 is ENHRY and CDR2 SYGVKD.

The chain couples TRBV12-3 or TRBV12-4 to TRBJ1-5, with D tentatively TRBD1 (6 bases). This CDR3 comprises 12 residues. Here the CDR3 DNA reads TGTGCTAGCCGGGGGGCTGGTTACAATGAGCATTTT. Translating gives CASRGAGYNEHF.

This clonotype showed up many times. The chain uses TRBV4-1 and TRBJ2-7; tentative D call: TRBD1 (5 bases). This CDR3 has 13 residues. Germline-derived CDR1 and CDR2 are MGHRA and YSYEKL. Deletions cut 3 bases from V and 5 bases from J, with 11 bases between. The CDR3 loop reads CASSQYQTDEQYF. In DNA, the CDR3 is TGCGCCAGCAGCCAGTATCAGACAGACGAGCAGTACTTC.

This clonotype appeared a few times. The chain links TRBV5-6 to TRBJ1-1; possible D gene TRBD1, 5 bases. V was shortened by 1 base and J by 4 bases, with 14 bases between the two germline ends. Germline V lookup: CDR1 SGHDT, CDR2 YYEEEE. This CDR3 region has 15 residues. CDR3: CASSLFDRRSTEAFF. Here the CDR3 DNA reads TGTGCCAGCAGCTTGTTTGACAGAAGGTCCACTGAAGCTTTCTTT.

This clonotype showed up many times. The chain uses TRBV9 and TRBJ1-6; D remains ambiguous. Per germline, CDR1 SGDLS and CDR2 YYNGEE. The ends were cut back, 3 bases at V and 9 bases at J, with 7 bases in the middle. This CDR3 region has 12 residues. The CDR3 loop reads CASSAYGSPLHF. The CDR3 coding sequence is TGTGCCAGCAGCGCTTACGGTTCACCCCTCCACTTT.

Details on this clonotype: A much larger clone lies one base from this, so it may be a read error. The genes are TRBV10-3 and TRBJ1-1, with 8 bases matching TRBD1. Germline V gives CDR1 ENHRY, CDR2 SYGVKD. The CDR3 totals 15 residues. V lost 6 bases to trimming and J lost 4 bases; unmatched junction nucleotides: 10. CDR3 residues: CAIRDRGGGATEAFF. The CDR3, as DNA: TGTGCCATCAGAGACAGGGGAGGTGGTGCCACTGAAGCTTTCTTT.

This clonotype was seen many times. DNA of the CDR3: TGTGCCAGCAGCTACCACCAGGGATTTGGGGAGACCCAGTACTTC. Amino acid sequence: CASSYHQGFGETQYF. This chain links TRBV7-6 with TRBJ2-5; the D gene is possibly TRBD1 (5 bases). Germline CDR1 reads SGHVS; CDR2 reads FNYEAQ. V dropped 4 bases and J dropped 5 bases, with 17 bases sitting between them. CDR3 length equals 15 residues.

This clonotype was detected a few times. V is TRBV28 and J is TRBJ2-7; D not resolved. The CDR3 totals 13 residues. Germline lookup yields CDR1 MDHEN and CDR2 SYDVKM. Trimming pared 2 bases from V and 3 bases from J, leaving 8 bases between. The CDR3 sequence: CASSLNKIYEQYF. The CDR3 DNA reads TGTGCCAGCAGTTTAAACAAAATCTACGAGCAGTACTTC.

This clonotype has more than one count but fewer than ten. The rearrangement uses TRBV5-8 and TRBJ1-1, with unresolved D. V lost 0 bases, J lost 4 bases, and 7 bases lay in between. Per the germline V gene, CDR1 is SGHTS and CDR2 is YDEGEE. The CDR3 is 13 residues long. CDR3 bases: TGTGCCAGCAGCTTGGCGTCGGTCACTGAAGCTTTCTTT. This translates into CASSLASVTEAFF.

This chain connects TRBV15 to TRBJ1-2; tentative D call: TRBD1 (6 bases). Germline values: CDR1 LNHNV, CDR2 YYDKDF (reference sequence). There are 12 residues in the CDR3. V was pared by 4 bases and J by 5 bases, with 8 bases between. The CDR3 reads CATSKGGYGYTF. As DNA, the CDR3 is TGTGCCACCAGCAAAGGGGGTTATGGCTACACCTTC.